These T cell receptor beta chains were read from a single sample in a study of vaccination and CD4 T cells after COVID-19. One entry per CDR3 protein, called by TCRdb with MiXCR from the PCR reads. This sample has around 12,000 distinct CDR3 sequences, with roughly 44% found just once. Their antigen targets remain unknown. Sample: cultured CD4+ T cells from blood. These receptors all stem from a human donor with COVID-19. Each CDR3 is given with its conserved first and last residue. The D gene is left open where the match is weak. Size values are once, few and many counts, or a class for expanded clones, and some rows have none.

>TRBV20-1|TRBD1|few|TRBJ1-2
TGCAGTGCTGGAGGACAGGGCTCTGGCTACACCTTC
CSAGGQGSGYTF
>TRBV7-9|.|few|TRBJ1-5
TGTGCCAGCAGCTTAGCGGCCCCTAATCAGCCCCAGCATTTT
CASSLAAPNQPQHF
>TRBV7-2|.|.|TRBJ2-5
TGTGCTAGCAGCTCCGAACTAGTTCCTACGGAGACCCAGTACTTC
CASSSELVPTETQYF
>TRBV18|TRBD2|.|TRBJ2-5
TGTGCCAGCTCTTCAAACGGGGGGTCGCAAGAGACCCAGTACTTC
CASSSNGGSQETQYF
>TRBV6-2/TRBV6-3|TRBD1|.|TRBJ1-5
TGTGCCACCACTTCAGGGGGCAAGGGGAATCAGCCCCAGCATTTT
CATTSGGKGNQPQHF
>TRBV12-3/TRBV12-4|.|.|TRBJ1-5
TGTGCCAGCAGCCCAGGAGCAGGGTCCGTCAATCAGCCCCAGCATTTT
CASSPGAGSVNQPQHF
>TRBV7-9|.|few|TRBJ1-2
TGTGCCAGCACCCAGGGTGGCGTGGGGGGCTACACCTTC
CASTQGGVGGYTF
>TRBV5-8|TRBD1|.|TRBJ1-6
TGTGCCAGCAGCTGGGACAGACCACCCCTCCACTTT
CASSWDRPPLHF
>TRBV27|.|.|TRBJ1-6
TGTGCCAGCAGGCCGGGAGGTCAGTCACCCCTCCACTTT
CASRPGGQSPLHF
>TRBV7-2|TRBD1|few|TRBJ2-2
TGTGCCAGCAGCCCAAGACAGGGGGCTTCCGGGGAGCTGTTTTTT
CASSPRQGASGELFF
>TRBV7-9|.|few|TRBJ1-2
TGTGCCAGCAGCCTTGAGGCACAGGCCCTTCATTTTGGCTACACCTTC
CASSLEAQALHFGYTF
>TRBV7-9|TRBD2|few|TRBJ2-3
TGTGCCAGCAGCTTAACTAGCGGGGGGGCGAGGACAGATACGCAGTATTTT
CASSLTSGGARTDTQYF
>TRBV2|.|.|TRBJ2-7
TGTGCCAGCGGGCAAACCTCCTACGAGCAGTACTTC
CASGQTSYEQYF
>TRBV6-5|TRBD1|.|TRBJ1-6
TGTGCCAGCAGTTCCGACAGGGGCGTTAGGGCCCTCCACTTT
CASSSDRGVRALHF
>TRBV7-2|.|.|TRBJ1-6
TGTGCCAGCAGCTTAGCGCGGGGGCAACCCCACTTT
CASSLARGQPHF
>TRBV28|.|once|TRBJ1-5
TGTGCCAGCAGTTTGTTTACGGGCAATCAGCCCCAGCATTTT
CASSLFTGNQPQHF
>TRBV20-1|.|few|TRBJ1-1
TGCAGTGCTACGGGGGCCCTGGGCACTGAAGCTTTCTTT
CSATGALGTEAFF
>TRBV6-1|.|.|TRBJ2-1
TGTGCCAGCAACTACCCCCCTGGGAGCTCCTACAATGAGCAGTTCTTC
CASNYPPGSSYNEQFF
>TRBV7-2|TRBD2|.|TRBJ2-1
TGTGCCAGCACCCCGGGGGGGCGGTACAATGAGCAGTTCTTC
CASTPGGRYNEQFF
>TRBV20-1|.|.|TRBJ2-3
TGCAGTGTGGTGGGCCTCCGAGGCACAGATACGCAGTATTTT
CSVVGLRGTDTQYF
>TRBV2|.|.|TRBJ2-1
TGTGCCAGCACGGGGGCGCTCAAATCGGGTGAGCAGTTCTTC
CASTGALKSGEQFF
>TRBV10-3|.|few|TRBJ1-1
TGTGCCAGCAGACGCCCGGGTACCACTGAAGCTTTCTTT
CASRRPGTTEAFF
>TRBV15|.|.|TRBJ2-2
TGTGCCACCAGCAGAGTCGGAAACAGGGGGGGGGTGAACACCGGGGAGCTGTTTTTT
CATSRVGNRGGVNTGELFF
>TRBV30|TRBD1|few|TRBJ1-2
TGTGCCTGGAGTGCACAGGGGAGGAATGGCTACACCTTC
CAWSAQGRNGYTF
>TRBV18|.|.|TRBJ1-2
TGTGCCAGCTCACCATCGGACACCAGGGGCTACACCTTC
CASSPSDTRGYTF
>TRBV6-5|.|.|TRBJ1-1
TGTGCCAGCAGTTACTCAGGCGGCAGGGATACTTTCTTT
CASSYSGGRDTFF
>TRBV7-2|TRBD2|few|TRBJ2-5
TGTGCCAGCAGCCGGACTAGCGGAAAGCAAGAGACCCAGTACTTC
CASSRTSGKQETQYF
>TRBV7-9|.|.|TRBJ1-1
TGTGCCAGCAGCCGGGACGGGGGGAACACTGAAGCTTTCTTT
CASSRDGGNTEAFF
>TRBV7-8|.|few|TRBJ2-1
TGTGCCAGCAGCTTAACGGGGGGCGGGTACGGGTACAATGAGCAGTTCTTC
CASSLTGGGYGYNEQFF
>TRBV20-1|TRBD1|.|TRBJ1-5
TGCAGTGCCACTAGATCGACAGGGGGGTTGGGCAATCAGCCCCAGCATTTT
CSATRSTGGLGNQPQHF
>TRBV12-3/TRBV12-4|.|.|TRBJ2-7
TGTGCCAGCAGCCGGGGACCTCCCGAGGGATACGAGCAGTACTTC
CASSRGPPEGYEQYF
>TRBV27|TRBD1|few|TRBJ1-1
TGTGCCAGCAGTGCACGGACAGGGGGGAACACTGAAGCTTTCTTT
CASSARTGGNTEAFF
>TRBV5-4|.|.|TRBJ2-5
TGTGCCAGCAGCTTCGGCCTGGAAAGCCAAGAGACCCAGTACTTC
CASSFGLESQETQYF
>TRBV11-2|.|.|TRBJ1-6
TGTGCCAGCACCCCCCTCCGGGGGTATTCACCCCTCCACTTT
CASTPLRGYSPLHF
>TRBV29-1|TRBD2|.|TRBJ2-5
TGCAGCCCCAAAAGAGCGGGGGAAGAGACCCAGTACTTC
CSPKRAGEETQYF
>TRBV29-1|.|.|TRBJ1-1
TGCAGCGTCTTCGAACAGCGGACTGAAGCTTTCTTT
CSVFEQRTEAFF
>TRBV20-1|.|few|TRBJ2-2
TGCAGTGCTAGTCGCCCGAACACCGGGGAGCTGTTTTTT
CSASRPNTGELFF
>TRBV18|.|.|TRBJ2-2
TGTGCCAGCTCATCGGACAGAAGCACCGGGGAGCTGTTTTTT
CASSSDRSTGELFF
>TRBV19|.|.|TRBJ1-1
TGTGCCAGTAGTAAGAGCACAGGGAGCGCTGAAGCTTTCTTT
CASSKSTGSAEAFF
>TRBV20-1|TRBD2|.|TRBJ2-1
TGCAGTGCTAGCGGGGGCGCCCTTCTAGCGGGGTCCTCGAATGAGCAGTTCTTC
CSASGGALLAGSSNEQFF
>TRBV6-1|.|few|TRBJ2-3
TGTGCCAGCAGTGATCAGTTAACTTCGGATACGCAGTATTTT
CASSDQLTSDTQYF
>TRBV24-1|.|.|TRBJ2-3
TGTGCCACCAGTGATTTAGGGGGTGGGGCAGATACGCAGTATTTT
CATSDLGGGADTQYF
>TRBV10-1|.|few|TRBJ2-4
TGCGCCAGCAGTGAGGGGGGAACTGCCAAAAACATTCAGTACTTC
CASSEGGTAKNIQYF
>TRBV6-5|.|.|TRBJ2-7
TGTGCCAGCAGTTACCAATCGAGCGCGGGGAAGCCATACGAGCAGTACTTC
CASSYQSSAGKPYEQYF
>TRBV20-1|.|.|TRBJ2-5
TGCAGTGCTAGGGAGACCCAGTACTTC
CSARETQYF
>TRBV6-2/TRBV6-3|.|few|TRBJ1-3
TGTGCCAGCAACGACCGCTACTCTGGAAACACCATATATTTT
CASNDRYSGNTIYF
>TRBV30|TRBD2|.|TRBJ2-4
TGTGCCTGGGGTGGTCGGGCTAGCGGGGGAGCCAAAAACATTCAGTACTTC
CAWGGRASGGAKNIQYF
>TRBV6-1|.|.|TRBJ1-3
TGTGCCAGCAGTGTGTCCTTCGGAAACACCATATATTTT
CASSVSFGNTIYF
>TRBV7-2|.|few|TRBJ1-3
TGTGCCAGCAGCTTCAGCAGGGGAGCAGAAAACACCATATATTTT
CASSFSRGAENTIYF
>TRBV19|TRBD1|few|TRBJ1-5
TGTGCCAGTAGTATTCTAGGGGGACAGGGTTATCAGCCCCAGCATTTT
CASSILGGQGYQPQHF
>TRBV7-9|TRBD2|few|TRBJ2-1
TGTGCCAGCAGCTTATTTGTGGGGGGGTACTACAATGAGCAGTTCTTC
CASSLFVGGYYNEQFF
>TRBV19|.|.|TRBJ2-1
TGTGCCAGTAGTACCAACAATGAGCAGTTCTTC
CASSTNNEQFF
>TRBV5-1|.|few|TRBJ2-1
TGCGCCAGCAGCCCGGAGCCGAGCTCCTACAATGAGCAGTTCTTC
CASSPEPSSYNEQFF
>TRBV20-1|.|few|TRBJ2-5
TGCAGTGCTCCTCTCGTGGTTGGGGAGACCCAGTACTTC
CSAPLVVGETQYF
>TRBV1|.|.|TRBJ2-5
TGCACCAGCAGCCATCCTAATGGCAGCCAAGAGACCCAGTACTTC
CTSSHPNGSQETQYF
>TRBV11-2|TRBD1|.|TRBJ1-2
TGTGCCAGCAGCTTCGACAGGGAGAACGGCGGCTACACCTTC
CASSFDRENGGYTF
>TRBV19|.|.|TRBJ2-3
TGTGCCAGTAGTATCGTATCGGGGGGCGGGACGACAGATACGCAGTATTTT
CASSIVSGGGTTDTQYF
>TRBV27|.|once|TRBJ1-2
TGTGCCAGCGCTGGGGGGGGACCCTATGGCTACACCTTC
CASAGGGPYGYTF
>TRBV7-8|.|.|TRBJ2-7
TGTGCCAGCAGCTTAGGACCACAGACCTACGAGCAGTACTTC
CASSLGPQTYEQYF
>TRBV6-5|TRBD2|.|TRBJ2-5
TGTGCCAGCAGTTACCTCCGCGGGGGGGCCCAAGAGACCCAGTACTTC
CASSYLRGGAQETQYF